One sample yielded the 26 T cell receptor beta chains listed below, sequenced in a study of T cells in women clearing cervical HPV infection. Method: immunoSEQ multiplex PCR; TCRdb's copy keeps in-frame clones and lacks some. In total, the table holds about 32,000 clones. Material: blood buffy coat. These TCRs come from a woman aged 18 to 75 with a cervical HPV16 infection that either progressed to CIN3+ or cleared (not recorded which).

Note on this clone: The read falls 3 residues short of the CDR3 end, and the missing part is taken from the germline J gene. The chain is built from TRBV7-3 and TRBJ2-6; possible D gene TRBD1, 5 bases. Germline CDR1 reads SGHTA; CDR2 reads FQGTGA. CDR3 size: 15 residues. Trimming took 3 bases from V and 1 from J, leaving 7 bases between them. CDR3 bases read: TGTGCCAGCAGCTTGTCAGGGTCTGGGGCCAACGTC. This gives the protein CASSLSGSGANV. In full, the CDR3 is CASSLSGSGANVLTF.

Points on this clone: The sequenced fragment ends 3 residues before the CDR3 boundary, so the rest is inferred from the germline J gene. The chain joins TRBV18 to TRBJ2-7; weak D call: TRBD2 (5 bases). Germline V gene lookup returns CDR1 KGHSH and CDR2 LQKENI. CDR3 length: 16 amino acids. The V and J ends lost 2 bases and 1 base respectively, with 15 bases between them. Partial CDR3 DNA: TGTGCCAGCTCACCAGGGGAACTTCGCGGGTCCTACGAG. Residues: CASSPGELRGSYE. The full CDR3 is CASSPGELRGSYEQYF. The full variable domain, completed using reference TRBV18 and TRBJ2-7, is NAGVMQNPRHLVRRRGQEARLRCSPMKGHSHVYWYRQLPEEGLKFMVYLQKENIIDESGMPKERFSAEFPKEGPSILRIQQVVRGDSAAYFCASSPGELRGSYEQYFGPGTRLTVT.

As concerns this clone: The CDR3 end is not reached by the read, which stops 3 residues before it; the germline J gene fills it in. The rearrangement uses TRBV5-4 and TRBJ2-7, with 8 nucleotides matching TRBD1. The CDR3 has 15 amino acids. V was clipped by 4 bases and J by 6 bases; unmatched bases: 12. The germline CDR1 and CDR2 sequences are SGHNT and YYREEE (reference sequence). CDR3 protein: CASSESGTGPGEQYF. The part of the CDR3 DNA that was read is TGTGCCAGCAGCGAGTCCGGGACAGGTCCCGGCGAG.

Comments on this clone: Read data end 3 residues before the CDR3 end; the end is taken from the germline J gene. The chain links TRBV16 to TRBJ2-7, with 12 nucleotides matching TRBD2. In germline, CDR1 is KGHSY, CDR2 FQNENV. V shed 2 bases, J shed 0 bases, and the junction held 2 bases outside the gene matches. This CDR3 is 16 amino acids long. CDR3 in amino acids: CASSQLAGGSSYEQYF. Incomplete CDR3 DNA: TGTGCCAGCAGCCAACTAGCGGGGGGGAGCTCCTACGAG.

Worth noting for this clone: Sequencing ends 3 residues short of the CDR3 end; the germline J gene provides the rest. The chain recombines TRBV18 with TRBJ2-7, with 11 nucleotides matching TRBD1. Germline-derived CDR1 and CDR2 are KGHSH and LQKENI. The CDR3 is 15 residues long. Trimming cost V 0 bases and J 3 bases; bases outside gene matches: 1. CDR3 bases read: TGTGCCAGCTCACCACCGGGGACAGGGGGCTACGAG. Translating it yields CASSPPGTGGYE. The whole CDR3 protein is CASSPPGTGGYEQYF.

To note about this clone: The CDR3 goes on 3 residues after the read ends, and that part is filled in from the germline J gene. V and J are TRBV20-1 and TRBJ2-7, with 7 bases lining up with TRBD1. Germline V gene data show CDR1 as DFQATT and CDR2 as SNEGSKA (reference sequence). This CDR3 contains 13 residues. V was pared by 3 bases and J by 6 bases, with 8 bases of the junction left unmatched. The chain's CDR3 is CSASETGPAEQYF. Partial CDR3 DNA: TGCAGTGCTAGTGAGACAGGGCCTGCCGAG.

Comments on this clone: The observed sequence ends 3 residues before the CDR3 terminus, with the missing tail filled in from the germline J gene. The chain uses TRBV20-1 and TRBJ2-5; 7 nucleotides align to TRBD2. This CDR3 region has 13 residues. With 6 bases clipped from V and 4 bases from J, the junction kept 8 bases outside the gene matches. Germline V gives CDR1 DFQATT, CDR2 SNEGSKA (reference sequence). The CDR3 bases that were read are TGCAGTGCCCGGCTGGGGGGGAGAGAGACC. Amino acids: CSARLGGRET. The full CDR3 sequence reads CSARLGGRETQYF.

As for this clone: The CDR3 goes on 3 residues after the read ends, and that part is filled in from the germline J gene. The chain is built from TRBV2 and TRBJ2-1; D ambiguous. Per germline, CDR1 SNHLY and CDR2 FYNNEI. The CDR3 runs 13 residues. Trimming pared 2 bases from V and 7 bases from J, leaving 9 bases between. CDR3 DNA, as far as it was read: TGTGCCAGCAGTGAACTTGAGGTGAATGAG. Translated, it gives CASSELEVNE. The CDR3, in full, reads CASSELEVNEQFF.

With regard to this clone: Read coverage stops 3 residues before the CDR3 terminus; the germline J gene supplies the remainder. The V and J genes are TRBV5-1 and TRBJ2-1, with 13 bases aligning to TRBD2. The CDR3 length is 17 residues. V lost 3 bases, J lost 7 bases, and 10 bases stayed unmatched. CDR1 SGHRS and CDR2 YFSETQ come from the germline V gene. CDR3 bases read: TGCGCCAGCAGCTACGGGTGGACTAGCGGGGGTGCAAATGAG. Translation gives CASSYGWTSGGANE. The entire CDR3 is CASSYGWTSGGANEQFF. The complete variable domain, with remaining parts taken from reference TRBV5-1 and TRBJ2-1, reads KAGVTQTPRYLIKTRGQQVTLSCSPISGHRSVSWYQQTPGQGLQFLFEYFSETQRNKGNFPGRFSGRQFSNSRSEMNVSTLELGDSALYLCASSYGWTSGGANEQFFGPGTRLTVL.

The covered CDR3 bases are TGTGCCATCAGTCCAGGACAGGGGAAGGGGAATAATGAAAAA. It encodes CAISPGQGKGNNEK. The whole CDR3 protein is CAISPGQGKGNNEKLFF. The chain links TRBV10-3 to TRBJ1-4; 9 bases align to TRBD1. Read data end 3 residues before the CDR3 end; the end is taken from the germline J gene. The junction had 11 bases not matched to a gene; V was cut back by 5 bases and J by 4 bases. The germline V gene encodes CDR1 ENHRY and CDR2 SYGVKD. The CDR3 loop spans 17 amino acids.

Concerning this clone: The read ends 3 residues before the CDR3 terminus; that terminus is restored from the germline J gene. The chain combines TRBV2 with TRBJ2-7; TRBD1 is a possible D gene (6 bases). Germline CDR1 and CDR2: SNHLY and FYNNEI. V was clipped by 11 bases and J by 0 bases, with 14 bases between them. The CDR3 extends over 13 amino acids. The CDR3 sequence is CAGSTDSSYEQYF. CDR3 bases read: TGTGCCGGTTCGACGGACAGCTCCTACGAG.

A remark on this clone: The missing CDR3 end, 3 residues past where the read stops, is filled in from the germline J gene. The chain recombines TRBV20-1 with TRBJ2-5; tentatively, D is TRBD1 (6 bases). The V end lost 5 bases, the J end lost 2 bases, and 18 bases lay between the germline ends. This CDR3 region has 15 residues. The germline V gene encodes CDR1 DFQATT and CDR2 SNEGSKA (reference sequence). Partial CDR3 DNA: TGCAGTGCTGCCGACCCCGGGACAAATCAAGAGACC. Translation gives CSAADPGTNQET. From start to end, the CDR3 is CSAADPGTNQETQYF.

The CDR3 loop reads CSASTSGAYNEQFF. CDR3 bases read: TGCAGTGCCAGTACTAGCGGGGCCTACAATGAG. This chain joins TRBV20-1 and TRBJ2-1; TRBD2 matches at 10 bases. The read ends 3 residues shy of where the CDR3 ends; the end is completed using the germline J gene. From germline, CDR1 is DFQATT and CDR2 SNEGSKA (reference sequence). The length of the CDR3 is 14 residues. V was clipped by 6 bases and J by 2 bases; unmatched bases: 4.

The CDR3 loop is CASSSGTGDNQPQHF. The sequenced part of the CDR3 DNA is TGTGCCAGCAGCTCCGGGACAGGGGACAATCAGCCC. This chain joins TRBV7-9 and TRBJ1-5; TRBD1 agrees at 10 bases. The CDR3 is cut off 3 residues early in the read; its end comes from the germline J gene. V trimming: 4 bases; J trimming: 3 bases; junction bases outside the gene matches: 3. In germline, CDR1 is SEHNR, CDR2 FQNEAQ (reference sequence). The CDR3 totals 15 residues.

Regarding this clone: The read stops 3 residues short of the end of the CDR3; the missing end is completed from the germline J gene. This rearrangement joins TRBV11-2 to TRBJ2-7, with D perhaps TRBD1 (6 bases). Germline V lookup: CDR1 SGHAT, CDR2 FQNNGV. The CDR3 has 15 residues. The germline V and J ends were trimmed by 4 bases and 0 bases, with 13 bases remaining between them. The CDR3 loop reads CASSSRGFSSYEQYF. The sequenced CDR3 bases are TGTGCCAGCAGCTCTAGGGGGTTTAGCTCCTACGAG.

For this clone: The CDR3 goes on 3 residues after the read ends, and that part is filled in from the germline J gene. The rearrangement uses TRBV5-6 and TRBJ1-1, with D perhaps TRBD1 (5 bases). CDR3 size: 14 residues. Trimming removed 1 base at V and 6 bases at J, with 13 bases between. Germline values: CDR1 SGHDT, CDR2 YYEEEE. Here the CDR3 reads CASSLFSRGAEAFF. The sequenced CDR3 bases are TGTGCCAGCAGCTTGTTTTCGAGGGGAGCTGAA. The full variable domain, completed using reference TRBV5-6 and TRBJ1-1, is DAGVTQSPTHLIKTRGQQVTLRCSPKSGHDTVSWYQQALGQGPQFIFQYYEEEERQRGNFPDRFSGHQFPNYSSELNVNALLLGDSALYLCASSLFSRGAEAFFGQGTRLTVV.

Concerning this clone itself: The sequenced fragment ends 3 residues before the CDR3 boundary, so the rest is inferred from the germline J gene. V usage is TRBV4-2 and J usage is TRBJ2-4, with D uncertain. Germline V lookup: CDR1 LGHNA, CDR2 YNFKEQ. The CDR3 has 16 residues. Trimming stripped 0 bases from V and 0 bases from J, with 9 bases between. CDR3 DNA, as far as it was read: TGTGCCAGCAGCCAAGACCGCCTAATAGCCAAAAACATT. This sequence encodes CASSQDRLIAKNI. The whole CDR3 sequence is CASSQDRLIAKNIQYF.

For this clone: The CDR3 goes on 3 residues after the read ends, and that part is filled in from the germline J gene. The chain couples TRBV6-4 to TRBJ2-1, with 11 bases identical to TRBD1. With V trimmed by 3 bases and J by 7 bases, 5 bases remained unmatched. The germline V gene encodes CDR1 MRHNA and CDR2 SNTAGT. This CDR3 is built from 15 residues. CDR3 sequence reads: CASSEGTGGGNEQFF. The sequenced part of the CDR3 DNA is TGTGCCAGCAGTGAGGGGACAGGGGGGGGAAATGAG.

The CDR3 DNA, read in part, is TGTGCCAGCAGGGTGAGAGGGCAAAACACTGAA. This translates into CASRVRGQNTE. In full, the CDR3 is CASRVRGQNTEAFF. The chain is built from TRBV6-2 or TRBV6-3 and TRBJ1-1; D not resolved. Read coverage stops 3 residues before the CDR3 terminus; the germline J gene supplies the remainder. Trimming took 6 bases from V and 2 from J, leaving 13 bases between them. Germline V gene lookup returns CDR1 MNHEY and CDR2 SVGEGT. This CDR3 is built from 14 residues.

Turning to this clone: The CDR3 goes on 3 residues after the read ends, and that part is filled in from the germline J gene. The chain employs TRBV2 and TRBJ2-3, with D tentatively TRBD1 (6 bases). This CDR3 comprises 15 residues. CDR1 is SNHLY, CDR2 FYNNEI, per germline. V dropped 6 bases and J dropped 0 bases, with 13 bases sitting between them. The part of the CDR3 DNA that was read is TGTGCCAGCAGGCTGGACAGAGACAGCACAGATACG. Its protein product is CASRLDRDSTDT. The whole CDR3 region reads CASRLDRDSTDTQYF.

Details on this clone: The read ends 3 residues shy of where the CDR3 ends; the end is completed using the germline J gene. The rearrangement links TRBV13 to TRBJ1-3, with D perhaps matching TRBD1 (6 bases). The CDR3 covers 13 residues. Germline CDR1 is PRHDT and CDR2 is FYEKMQ (reference sequence). V was cut by 8 bases and J by 4 bases, with 12 bases left in between. CDR3 region: CASGQNDGNTIYF. CDR3 DNA, as far as it was read: TGTGCCAGCGGACAGAACGACGGAAACACC.

Details on this clone: Read data end 3 residues before the CDR3 end; the end is taken from the germline J gene. The J gene is TRBJ2-5, the V gene TRBV4-1; 10 bases map to TRBD2. The germline V gene encodes CDR1 MGHRA and CDR2 YSYEKL. With V trimmed by 1 base and J by 3 bases, 2 bases remained unmatched. The CDR3 loop spans 15 amino acids. Incomplete CDR3 DNA: TGCGCCAGCAGCCAAGTGGGGACTAGCGAAGAGACC. It yields the protein CASSQVGTSEET. The full CDR3 reads CASSQVGTSEETQYF.

The part of the CDR3 DNA that was read is TGTGCCAGCAGCTCACAGGGGTTGGAGACC. It translates to CASSSQGLET. The entire CDR3 protein is CASSSQGLETQYF. The V call is TRBV7-9, the J call TRBJ2-5, with 7 bases identical to TRBD1. The observed sequence ends 3 residues before the CDR3 terminus, with the missing tail filled in from the germline J gene. CDR3 size: 13 residues. Unmatched junction bases numbered 4, after V lost 4 bases and J lost 5 bases. The germline V gene encodes CDR1 SEHNR and CDR2 FQNEAQ (reference sequence).

As concerns this clone: The read ends 3 residues shy of where the CDR3 ends; the end is completed using the germline J gene. The V call is TRBV20-1, the J call TRBJ2-5; 11 nucleotides line up with TRBD2. The CDR3 is 14 residues long. CDR1 and CDR2 from the germline V gene are DFQATT and SNEGSKA (reference sequence). Losses at the gene ends were 6 bases for V and 4 bases for J; bases not matched to a gene: 7. The covered CDR3 bases are TGCAGTGCATTAGCGGGGGGGCCCGGAGAGACC. Amino acid sequence: CSALAGGPGET. The whole CDR3 sequence is CSALAGGPGETQYF.

A word on this clone: Read sequence stops 3 residues before the CDR3 end, and the germline J gene provides the missing end. The rearrangement uses TRBV10-3 and TRBJ2-1; no clear D gene. The CDR3 runs 14 residues. Trimming stripped 2 bases from V and 7 bases from J, with 12 bases between. The germline V gene encodes CDR1 ENHRY and CDR2 SYGVKD. The sequenced part of the CDR3 DNA is TGTGCCATCAGTGAGGTACATACAGAAAATGAG. This sequence encodes CAISEVHTENE. The full CDR3 sequence reads CAISEVHTENEQFF.

On this clone itself: The observed sequence ends 3 residues before the CDR3 terminus, with the missing tail filled in from the germline J gene. V is TRBV5-1 and J is TRBJ2-7; 8 bases line up with TRBD1. Per the germline V gene, CDR1 is SGHRS and CDR2 is YFSETQ. V lost 0 bases, J lost 6 bases, and 5 bases stayed unmatched. The CDR3 contains 14 residues. CDR3 region: CASSLVQGAREQYF. Incomplete CDR3 DNA: TGCGCCAGCAGCTTGGTTCAGGGGGCGCGCGAG. Looking up the rest from reference TRBV5-1 and TRBJ2-7 gives the full variable domain: KAGVTQTPRYLIKTRGQQVTLSCSPISGHRSVSWYQQTPGQGLQFLFEYFSETQRNKGNFPGRFSGRQFSNSRSEMNVSTLELGDSALYLCASSLVQGAREQYFGPGTRLTVT.